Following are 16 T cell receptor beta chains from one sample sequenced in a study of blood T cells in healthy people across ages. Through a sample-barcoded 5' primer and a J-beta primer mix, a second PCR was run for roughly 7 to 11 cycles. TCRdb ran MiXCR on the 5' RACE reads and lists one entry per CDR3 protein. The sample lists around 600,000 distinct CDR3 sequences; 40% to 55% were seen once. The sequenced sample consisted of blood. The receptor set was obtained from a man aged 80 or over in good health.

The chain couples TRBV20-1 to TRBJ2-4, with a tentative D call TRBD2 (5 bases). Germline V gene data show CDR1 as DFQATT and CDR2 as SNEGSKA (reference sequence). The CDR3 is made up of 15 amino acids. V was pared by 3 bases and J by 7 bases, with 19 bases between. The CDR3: CSARDSGSTGNIQYF. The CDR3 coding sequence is TGCAGTGCTAGGGACTCGGGCTCCACCGGGAACATTCAGTACTTC.

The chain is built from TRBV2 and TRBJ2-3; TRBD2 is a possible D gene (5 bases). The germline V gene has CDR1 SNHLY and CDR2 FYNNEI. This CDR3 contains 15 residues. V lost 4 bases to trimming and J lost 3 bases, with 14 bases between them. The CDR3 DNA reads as TGTGCCAGCAGTGGCGCTAGCCTAGGGACAGATACGCAGTATTTT. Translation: CASSGASLGTDTQYF.

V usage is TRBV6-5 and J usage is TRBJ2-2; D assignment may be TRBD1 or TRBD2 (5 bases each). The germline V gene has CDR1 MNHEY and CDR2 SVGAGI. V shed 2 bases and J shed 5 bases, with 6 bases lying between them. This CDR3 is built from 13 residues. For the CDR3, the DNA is TGTGCCAGCAGTTACGAGGGGACCGGGGAGCTGTTTTTT. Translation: CASSYEGTGELFF.

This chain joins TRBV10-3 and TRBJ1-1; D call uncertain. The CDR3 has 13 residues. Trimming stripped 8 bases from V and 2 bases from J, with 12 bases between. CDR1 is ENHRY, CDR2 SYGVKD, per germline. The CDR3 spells CAIQEIINTEAFF. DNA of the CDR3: TGTGCCATCCAGGAGATCATTAACACTGAAGCTTTCTTT.

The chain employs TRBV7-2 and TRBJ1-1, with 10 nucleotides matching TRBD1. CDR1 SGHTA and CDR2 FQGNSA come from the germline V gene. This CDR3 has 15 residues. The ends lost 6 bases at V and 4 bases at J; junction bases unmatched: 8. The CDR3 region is CASRGPGQGSTEAFF. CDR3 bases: TGTGCCAGCAGGGGGCCGGGACAGGGGAGCACTGAAGCTTTCTTT. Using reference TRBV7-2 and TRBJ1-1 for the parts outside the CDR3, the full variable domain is GAGVSQSPSNKVTEKGKDVELRCDPISGHTALYWYRQSLGQGLEFLIYFQGNSAPDKSGLPSDRFSAERTGGSVSTLTIQRTQQEDSAVYLCASRGPGQGSTEAFFGQGTRLTVV.

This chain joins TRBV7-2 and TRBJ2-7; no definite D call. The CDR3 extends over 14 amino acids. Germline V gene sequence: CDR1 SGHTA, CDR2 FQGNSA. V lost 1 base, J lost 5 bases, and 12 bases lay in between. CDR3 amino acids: CASSLVPEGHEQYF. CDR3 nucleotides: TGTGCCAGCAGCTTAGTGCCAGAAGGCCACGAGCAGTACTTC. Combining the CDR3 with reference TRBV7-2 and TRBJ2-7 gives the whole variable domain GAGVSQSPSNKVTEKGKDVELRCDPISGHTALYWYRQSLGQGLEFLIYFQGNSAPDKSGLPSDRFSAERTGGSVSTLTIQRTQQEDSAVYLCASSLVPEGHEQYFGPGTRLTVT.

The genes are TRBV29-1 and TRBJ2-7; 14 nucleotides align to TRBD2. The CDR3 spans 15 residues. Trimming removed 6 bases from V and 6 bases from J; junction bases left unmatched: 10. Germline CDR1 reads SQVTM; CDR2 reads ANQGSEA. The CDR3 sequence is CSVAPSGTSGSEQYF. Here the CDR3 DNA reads TGCAGCGTGGCGCCATCCGGGACTAGCGGGAGCGAGCAGTACTTC.

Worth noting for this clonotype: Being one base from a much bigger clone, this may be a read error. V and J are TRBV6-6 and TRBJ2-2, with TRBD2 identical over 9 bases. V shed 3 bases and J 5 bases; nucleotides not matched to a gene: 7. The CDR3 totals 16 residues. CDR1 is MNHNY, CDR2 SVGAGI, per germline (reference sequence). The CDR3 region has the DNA TGTGCCAGCAGTTATAGTGGCGGGGGGGGTACCGGGGAGCTGTTTTTT. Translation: CASSYSGGGGTGELFF.

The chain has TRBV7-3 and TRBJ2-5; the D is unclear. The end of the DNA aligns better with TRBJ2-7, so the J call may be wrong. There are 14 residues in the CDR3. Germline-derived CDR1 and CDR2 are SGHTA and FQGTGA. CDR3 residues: CASSLSFKGTEQYF. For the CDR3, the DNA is TGTGCCAGCAGCTTAAGCTTTAAAGGAACCGAGCAGTACTTC.

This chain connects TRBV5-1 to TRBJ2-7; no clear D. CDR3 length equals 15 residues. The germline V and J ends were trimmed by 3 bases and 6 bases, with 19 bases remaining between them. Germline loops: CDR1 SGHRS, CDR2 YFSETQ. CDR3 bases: TGCGCCAGCAGCTCTGGCGTGGTAGCATCCACCGAGCAGTACTTC. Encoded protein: CASSSGVVASTEQYF.

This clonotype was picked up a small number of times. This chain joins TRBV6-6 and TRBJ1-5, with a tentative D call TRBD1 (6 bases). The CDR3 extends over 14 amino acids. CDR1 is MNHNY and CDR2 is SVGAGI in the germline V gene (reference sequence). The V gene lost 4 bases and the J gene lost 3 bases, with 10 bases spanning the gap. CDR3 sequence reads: CASSWSGDNQPQHF. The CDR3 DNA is TGTGCCAGCAGTTGGTCAGGGGACAATCAGCCCCAGCATTTT.

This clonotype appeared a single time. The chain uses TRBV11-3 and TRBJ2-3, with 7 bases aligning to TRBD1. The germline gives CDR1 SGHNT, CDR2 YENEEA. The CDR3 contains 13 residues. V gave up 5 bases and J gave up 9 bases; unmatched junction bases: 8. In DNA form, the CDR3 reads TGTGCCAGCAGCCAGCGGACAGGTCGGACGCAGTATTTT. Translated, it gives CASSQRTGRTQYF.

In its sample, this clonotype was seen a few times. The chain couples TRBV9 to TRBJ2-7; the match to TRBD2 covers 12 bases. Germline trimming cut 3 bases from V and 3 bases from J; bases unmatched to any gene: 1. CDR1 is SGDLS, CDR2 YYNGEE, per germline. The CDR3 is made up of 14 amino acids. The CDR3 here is CASSATSGGYEQYF. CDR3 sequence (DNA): TGTGCCAGCAGCGCGACTAGCGGGGGCTACGAGCAGTACTTC.

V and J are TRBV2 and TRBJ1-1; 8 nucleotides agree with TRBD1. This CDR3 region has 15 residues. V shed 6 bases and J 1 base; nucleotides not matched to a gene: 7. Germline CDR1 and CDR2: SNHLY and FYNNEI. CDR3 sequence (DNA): TGTGCCAGCAGCCGGGCCGGGACAGGGAACACTGAAGCTTTCTTT. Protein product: CASSRAGTGNTEAFF. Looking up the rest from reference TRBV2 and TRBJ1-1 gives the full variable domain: EPEVTQTPSHQVTQMGQEVILRCVPISNHLYFYWYRQILGQKVEFLVSFYNNEISEKSEIFDDQFSVERPDGSNFTLKIRSTKLEDSAMYFCASSRAGTGNTEAFFGQGTRLTVV.

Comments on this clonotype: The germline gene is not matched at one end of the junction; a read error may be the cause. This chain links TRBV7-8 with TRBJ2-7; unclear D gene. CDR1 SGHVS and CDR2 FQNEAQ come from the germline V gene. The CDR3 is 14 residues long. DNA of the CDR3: TGTGCCAGCAGCTTAGTGGTCAGCTCCGACGAGCAGTACTTC. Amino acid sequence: CASSLVVSSDEQYF.

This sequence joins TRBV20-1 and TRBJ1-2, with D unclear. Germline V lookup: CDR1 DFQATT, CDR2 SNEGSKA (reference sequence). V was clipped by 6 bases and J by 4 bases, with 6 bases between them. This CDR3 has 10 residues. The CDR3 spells CSADLYGYTF. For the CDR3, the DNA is TGCAGTGCCGATCTCTATGGCTACACCTTC.